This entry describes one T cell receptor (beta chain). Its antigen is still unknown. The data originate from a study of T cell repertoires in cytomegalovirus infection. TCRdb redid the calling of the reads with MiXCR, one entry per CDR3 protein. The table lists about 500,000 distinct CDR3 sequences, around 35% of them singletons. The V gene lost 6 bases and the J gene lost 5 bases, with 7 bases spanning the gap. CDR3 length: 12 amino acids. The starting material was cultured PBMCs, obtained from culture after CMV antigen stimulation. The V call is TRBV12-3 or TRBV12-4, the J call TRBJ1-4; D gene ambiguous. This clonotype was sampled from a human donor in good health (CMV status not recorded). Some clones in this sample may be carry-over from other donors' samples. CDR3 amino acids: CASRRANEKLFF. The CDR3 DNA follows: TGTGCCAGCAGGAGGGCAAATGAAAAACTGTTTTTT.